Listed here are 15 T cell receptor beta chains from one sample, sequenced in a study of blood T cell repertoires in COVID-19. The protocol was immunoSEQ multiplex PCR, while the TCRdb copy is restricted to in-frame clones and leaves out a portion. The sample lists some 220,000 clones; 75% to 85% were seen once. The sequenced sample consisted of peripheral blood. Source of these receptors: a woman aged 70 to 79 with COVID-19, enrolled during active disease.

V is TRBV19 and J is TRBJ1-2; tentatively, D is TRBD1 (6 bases). V lost 9 bases to trimming and J lost 5 bases, with 16 bases between them. The CDR3 runs to 13 residues. Germline assignment: CDR1 LNHDA and CDR2 SQIVND (reference sequence). The CDR3 loop reads CASTPRDTYGYTF. The DNA of the CDR3 is TGTGCCAGCACCCCCCGGGACACTTATGGCTACACCTTC. Supplemented by reference TRBV19 and TRBJ1-2, the full variable domain reads DGGITQSPKYLFRKEGQNVTLSCEQNLNHDAMYWYRQDPGQGLRLIYYSQIVNDFQKGDIAEGYSVSREKKESFPLTVTSAQKNPTAFYLCASTPRDTYGYTFGSGTRLTVV.

The V call is TRBV19, the J call TRBJ2-3; TRBD2 matches at 7 bases. The CDR3 covers 16 residues. Losses at the gene ends were 4 bases for V and 0 bases for J; bases not matched to a gene: 7. CDR1 is LNHDA, CDR2 SQIVND, per germline (reference sequence). The DNA for the CDR3 is TGTGCCAGTAGTAGCGGGAGCCTATCTAGCACAGATACGCAGTATTTT. Protein: CASSSGSLSSTDTQYF.

This clone appeared a few times. The chain is built from TRBV28 and TRBJ1-2; TRBD1 might be the D (6 bases). The CDR3 totals 14 residues. Per germline, CDR1 MDHEN and CDR2 SYDVKM. V shed 7 bases and J shed 6 bases, with 18 bases lying between them. DNA for the CDR3: TGTGCCAGCACCTGGGGGGGCTTAGGAAATGGCTACACCTTC. It encodes CASTWGGLGNGYTF.

This clone came up once. The chain joins TRBV3-1 (or the pseudogene TRBV3-2) to TRBJ2-3, with 7 bases identical to TRBD1. The CDR3 is 15 amino acids. The germline V gene has CDR1 LGHDT and CDR2 YNNKEL (reference sequence). Trimming cost V 4 bases and J 6 bases; bases outside gene matches: 10. Here the CDR3 DNA reads TGTGCCAGCAGCCCCAGGGGGACGCAGATGGATACGCAGTATTTT. As protein: CASSPRGTQMDTQYF.

This chain links TRBV10-3 with TRBJ1-3; 8 positions match TRBD1. Trimming removed 4 bases from V and 6 bases from J; junction bases left unmatched: 5. This CDR3 has 14 amino acids. Looked up from germline, CDR1 is ENHRY and CDR2 is SYGVKD. Here the CDR3 DNA reads TGTGCCATCAGTGGGACAGGGAGGGAAAACACCATATATTTT. This encodes CAISGTGRENTIYF.

The gene calls are TRBV2 and TRBJ2-6; D uncertain. Trimming removed 6 bases from V and 2 bases from J, with 14 bases in between. The V gene's germline CDR1 is SNHLY and CDR2 FYNNEI. The CDR3 loop spans 16 amino acids. The CDR3 here is CASRLTSAAGANVLTF. CDR3 nucleotides: TGTGCCAGCAGATTAACAAGCGCAGCTGGGGCCAACGTCCTGACTTTC.

The V gene is TRBV7-2, the J gene TRBJ2-2; 7 bases agree with TRBD2. Looked up from germline, CDR1 is SGHTA and CDR2 is FQGNSA. Trimming cost V 0 bases and J 5 bases; bases outside gene matches: 6. The CDR3 consists of 16 residues. CDR3 in DNA: TGTGCCAGCAGCTTAGCTAGCGGGCGATTAACCGGGGAGCTGTTTTTT. This sequence encodes CASSLASGRLTGELFF.

DNA of the CDR3: TGTGCCAGCAGCCCCGACCCGGGACTAGCAATCGGGGAGCTGTTTTTT. Translating gives CASSPDPGLAIGELFF. The chain carries TRBV7-2 and TRBJ2-2, with 9 bases matching TRBD2. J lost 7 bases, V lost 5 bases, and 11 bases had no gene match. This CDR3 contains 16 residues. Germline lookup yields CDR1 SGHTA and CDR2 FQGNSA.

The DNA of the CDR3 is TGCGCCAGCAGCCAAAATCCGGAGATAAACAATCAGCCCCAGCATTTT. Protein product: CASSQNPEINNQPQHF. The chain links TRBV4-1 to TRBJ1-5; unclear D gene. V was cut by 2 bases and J by 3 bases, with 14 bases left in between. Germline values: CDR1 MGHRA, CDR2 YSYEKL. The CDR3 loop spans 16 amino acids.

CDR3 protein: CASSFQGAPGGAQHF. The CDR3 DNA follows: TGTGCCAGCAGCTTTCAGGGGGCCCCGGGGGGAGCCCAGCATTTT. The chain carries TRBV5-8 and TRBJ1-5; 8 bases are a match to TRBD1. The CDR3 totals 15 residues. The junction had 12 bases not matched to a gene; V was cut back by 2 bases and J by 11 bases. Germline assignment: CDR1 SGHTS and CDR2 YDEGEE.

The chain links TRBV7-9 to TRBJ2-3; 8 nucleotides line up with TRBD1. The V segment lost 4 bases and the J segment 4 bases; nucleotides outside the gene matches: 16. The CDR3 totals 18 residues. CDR1 SEHNR and CDR2 FQNEAQ come from the germline V gene (reference sequence). CDR3 in DNA: TGTGCCAGCAGCTGGCTGACCGGACAGGGACATAAGGCAGATACGCAGTATTTT. This translates into CASSWLTGQGHKADTQYF.

The V call is TRBV7-2, the J call TRBJ2-1; 15 bases are a match to TRBD2. Germline lookup yields CDR1 SGHTA and CDR2 FQGNSA. The CDR3 extends over 18 amino acids. V shed 4 bases, J shed 9 bases, and the junction held 13 bases outside the gene matches. The DNA of the CDR3 is TGTGCCAGCAGCTCCACTTATGGGACTAGCGGGGGGTTAGGTGAGCAGTTCTTC. Its protein is CASSSTYGTSGGLGEQFF.

The chain links TRBV27 to TRBJ1-2; 8 nucleotides agree with TRBD1. CDR1 and CDR2 from the germline V gene are MNHEY and SMNVEV (reference sequence). This CDR3 has 17 residues. V shed 5 bases and J 2 bases; nucleotides not matched to a gene: 13. DNA for the CDR3: TGTGCCAGCAGTCTCCTCGGGACAGGCCGGGGGAACTATGGCTACACCTTC. This translates into CASSLLGTGRGNYGYTF.

This clone came up once. The V call is TRBV5-5, the J call TRBJ2-4; TRBD1 is a possible D gene (6 bases). Trimming took 4 bases from V and 7 from J, leaving 15 bases between them. This CDR3 comprises 14 residues. Germline V gene data show CDR1 as SGHKS and CDR2 as YYEKEE (reference sequence). The CDR3 bases are TGTGCCAGCAGCCCGTCGGGACAAGGGAACATTCAGTACTTC. Translated: CASSPSGQGNIQYF. Filled out from reference TRBV5-5 and TRBJ2-4, the complete variable domain reads DAGVTQSPTHLIKTRGQQVTLRCSPISGHKSVSWYQQVLGQGPQFIFQYYEKEERGRGNFPDRFSARQFPNYSSELNVNALLLGDSALYLCASSPSGQGNIQYFGAGTRLSVL.

The chain combines TRBV30 with TRBJ2-4, with D unclear. Between the trimmed V and J ends, which lost 5 bases and 0 bases, there was a span of 23 bases. The CDR3 sequence is 18 residues long. CDR1 GTSNPN and CDR2 SVGIG come from the germline V gene (reference sequence). CDR3 in DNA: TGTGCCTGGGATTCCTCATCCCAGTTTTCTCTAGCCAAAAACATTCAGTACTTC. This sequence encodes CAWDSSSQFSLAKNIQYF.